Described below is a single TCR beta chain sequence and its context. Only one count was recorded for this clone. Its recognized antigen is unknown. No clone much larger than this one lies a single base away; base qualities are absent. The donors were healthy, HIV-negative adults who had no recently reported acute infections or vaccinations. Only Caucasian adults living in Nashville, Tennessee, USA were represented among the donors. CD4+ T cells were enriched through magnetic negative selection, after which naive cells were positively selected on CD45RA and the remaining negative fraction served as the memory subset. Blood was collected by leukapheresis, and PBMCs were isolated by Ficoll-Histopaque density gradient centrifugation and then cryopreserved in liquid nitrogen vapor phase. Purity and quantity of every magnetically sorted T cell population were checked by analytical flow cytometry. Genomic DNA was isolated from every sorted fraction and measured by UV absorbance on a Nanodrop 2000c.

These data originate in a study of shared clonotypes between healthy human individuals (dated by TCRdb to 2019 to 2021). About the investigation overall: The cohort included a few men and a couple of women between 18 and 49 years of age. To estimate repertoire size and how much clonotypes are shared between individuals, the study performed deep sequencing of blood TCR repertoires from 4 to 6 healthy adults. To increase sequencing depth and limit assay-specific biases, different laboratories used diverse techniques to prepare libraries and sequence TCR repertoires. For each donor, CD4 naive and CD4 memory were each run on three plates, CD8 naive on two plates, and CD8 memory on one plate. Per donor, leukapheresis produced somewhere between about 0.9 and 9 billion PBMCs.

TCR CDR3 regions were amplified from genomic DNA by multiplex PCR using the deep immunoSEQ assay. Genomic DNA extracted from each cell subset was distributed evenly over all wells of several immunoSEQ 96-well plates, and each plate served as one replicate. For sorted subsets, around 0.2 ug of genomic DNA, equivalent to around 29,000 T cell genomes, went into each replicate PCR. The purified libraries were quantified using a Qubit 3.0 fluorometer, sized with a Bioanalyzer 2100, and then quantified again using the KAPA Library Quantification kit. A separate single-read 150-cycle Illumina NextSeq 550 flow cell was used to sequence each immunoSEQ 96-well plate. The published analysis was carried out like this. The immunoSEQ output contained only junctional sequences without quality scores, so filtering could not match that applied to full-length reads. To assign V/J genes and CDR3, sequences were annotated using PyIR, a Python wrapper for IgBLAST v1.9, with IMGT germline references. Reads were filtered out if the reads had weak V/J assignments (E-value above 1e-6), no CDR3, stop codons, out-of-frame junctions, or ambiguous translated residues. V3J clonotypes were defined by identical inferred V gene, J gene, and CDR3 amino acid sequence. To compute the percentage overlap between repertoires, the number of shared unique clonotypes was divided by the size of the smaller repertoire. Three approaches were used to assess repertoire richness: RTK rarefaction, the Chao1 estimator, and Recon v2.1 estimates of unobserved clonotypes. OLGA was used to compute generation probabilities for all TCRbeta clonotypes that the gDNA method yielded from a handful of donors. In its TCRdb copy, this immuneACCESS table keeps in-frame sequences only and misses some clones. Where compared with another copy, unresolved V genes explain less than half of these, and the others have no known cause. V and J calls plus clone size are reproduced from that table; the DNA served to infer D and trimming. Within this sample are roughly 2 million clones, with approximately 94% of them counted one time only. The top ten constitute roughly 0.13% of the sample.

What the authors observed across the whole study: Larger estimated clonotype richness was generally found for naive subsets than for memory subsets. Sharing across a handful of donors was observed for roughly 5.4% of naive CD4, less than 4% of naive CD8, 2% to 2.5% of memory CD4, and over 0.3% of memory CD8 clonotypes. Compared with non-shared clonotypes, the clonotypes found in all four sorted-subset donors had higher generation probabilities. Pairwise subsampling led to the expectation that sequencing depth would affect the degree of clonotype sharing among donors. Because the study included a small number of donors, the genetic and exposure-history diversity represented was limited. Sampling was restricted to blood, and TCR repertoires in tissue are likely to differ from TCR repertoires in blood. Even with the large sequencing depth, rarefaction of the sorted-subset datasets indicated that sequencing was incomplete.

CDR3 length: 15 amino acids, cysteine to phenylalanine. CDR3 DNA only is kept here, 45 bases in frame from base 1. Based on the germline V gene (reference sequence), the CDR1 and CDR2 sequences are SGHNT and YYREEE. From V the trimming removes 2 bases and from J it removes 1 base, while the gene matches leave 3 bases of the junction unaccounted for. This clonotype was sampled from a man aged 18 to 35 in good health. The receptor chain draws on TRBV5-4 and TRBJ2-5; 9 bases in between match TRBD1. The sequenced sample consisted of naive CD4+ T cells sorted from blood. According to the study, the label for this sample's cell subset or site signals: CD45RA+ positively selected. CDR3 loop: CASSFTTGGQETQYF. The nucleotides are TGTGCCAGCAGCTTTACGACAGGGGGCCAAGAGACCCAGTACTTC.